The next 10 T cell receptor beta chains were all read from a single sample in a study of cytomegalovirus exposure and HLA in healthy donors. Using immunoSEQ multiplex PCR, the repertoire was profiled, and TCRdb retains in-frame clones only, with some absent. The data hold under 140,000 clones, with around 90% observed a single time. Sequenced sample: PBMCs. The receptors here all came from a woman between 18 and 29 years old in good health and CMV-seronegative.

This clone was observed a few times. The rearrangement joins TRBV28 to TRBJ1-6; unclear D gene. This CDR3 comprises 17 residues. In germline, CDR1 is MDHEN, CDR2 SYDVKM. The V end was cut by 5 bases, the J end by 3 bases, with 17 bases between. The CDR3 region is CASSTGNGVIYNSPLHF. Here the CDR3 DNA reads TGTGCCAGCAGTACCGGTAACGGGGTGATCTATAATTCACCCCTCCACTTT.

The chain couples TRBV27 to TRBJ2-2, with TRBD1 identical over 7 bases. J was trimmed by 6 bases and V by 7 bases; bases with no gene match: 14. Germline values: CDR1 MNHEY, CDR2 SMNVEV (reference sequence). The length of the CDR3 is 16 residues. The CDR3 region has the DNA TGTGCCAGCACTCATTCGACAGGGTGGGAGTCCGGGGAGCTGTTTTTT. Encoded protein: CASTHSTGWESGELFF.

The V call is TRBV5-6, the J call TRBJ1-1, with D unresolved. Germline assignment: CDR1 SGHDT and CDR2 YYEEEE. The CDR3 has 12 residues. Trimming took 2 bases from V and 5 from J, leaving 7 bases between them. The CDR3 DNA reads as TGTGCCAGCAGCTTTAGGAGGACTGAAGCTTTCTTT. Translation gives CASSFRRTEAFF.

This chain links TRBV19 with TRBJ2-2, with 7 positions matching TRBD2. V gave up 0 bases and J gave up 7 bases; unmatched junction bases: 8. This CDR3 spans 16 amino acids. Per the germline V gene, CDR1 is LNHDA and CDR2 is SQIVND (reference sequence). The CDR3 DNA sequence: TGTGCCAGTAGTATAGAGGGACTACCCTTATTCGGGGAGCTGTTTTTT. It encodes CASSIEGLPLFGELFF.

The CDR3 nucleotides are TGTGCCAGCAGTCGTCTTCCCGGGACAGGGGACGGGACAGATACGCAGTATTTT. Encoded protein: CASSRLPGTGDGTDTQYF. The chain links TRBV27 to TRBJ2-3, with 10 positions matching TRBD1. In germline, CDR1 is MNHEY, CDR2 SMNVEV (reference sequence). The CDR3 runs to 18 residues. The V gene end was trimmed by 5 bases and the J gene end by 3 bases; junction bases not matched to a gene: 14.

With respect to this clone: Sequence at one end of the junction differs from germline and may be a read error. The chain employs TRBV7-2 and TRBJ1-2, with TRBD1 matching over 9 bases. The length of the CDR3 is 12 residues. CDR1 is SGHTA and CDR2 is FQGNSA in the germline V gene. For the CDR3, the DNA is TGTGCCAGCAGCTTAAACCCGGGACAGGGACTCTTC. It yields the protein CASSLNPGQGLF.

The chain links TRBV4-2 to TRBJ2-3; 10 bases are shared with TRBD2. J gave up 4 bases and V 1 base, and 8 bases lay outside the gene matches. Germline lookup yields CDR1 LGHNA and CDR2 YNFKEQ. This CDR3 is built from 17 residues. The CDR3: CASSQAASGSGSDTQYF. The CDR3 bases are TGTGCCAGCAGCCAAGCGGCTAGCGGGAGTGGATCAGATACGCAGTATTTT.

The genes are TRBV2 and TRBJ1-2; TRBD1 matches at 10 bases. V lost 5 bases, J lost 5 bases, and 14 bases stayed unmatched. CDR1 is SNHLY and CDR2 is FYNNEI in the germline V gene. The CDR3 extends over 17 amino acids. CDR3 residues: CASSQMVGQGVGYGYTF. The CDR3 DNA is TGTGCCAGCAGTCAGATGGTCGGACAGGGGGTGGGATATGGCTACACCTTC.

This CDR3 is CASSHFGRQGGYTF. The CDR3 bases are TGTGCCAGCAGCCACTTCGGCCGACAGGGAGGCTACACCTTC. This chain joins TRBV4-2 and TRBJ1-2, with TRBD1 matching over 7 bases. Germline CDR1 LGHNA, CDR2 YNFKEQ. With 3 bases clipped from V and 8 bases from J, the junction kept 9 bases outside the gene matches. There are 14 residues in the CDR3.

This chain connects TRBV4-2 to TRBJ1-3; 9 bases map to TRBD1. CDR3 length: 17 residues. The germline V gene has CDR1 LGHNA and CDR2 YNFKEQ. Trimming took 0 bases from V and 1 from J; bases not matched to a gene: 4. The CDR3 DNA sequence: TGTGCCAGCAGCCAAGATCCCGGGACAGGGTCTGGAAACACCATATATTTT. Protein: CASSQDPGTGSGNTIYF.